The 7 T cell receptor beta chains below come from one sample, sequenced in a study of shared clonotypes between healthy human individuals. The repertoire was sequenced with immunoSEQ multiplex PCR; TCRdb's copy has only in-frame clones and lacks some. Of about 520,000 clones detected, over 75% appear once; the ten largest clones hold more than 9.5%. Sequencing was performed on PBMCs. The source is a woman aged 40 to 49 in good health. Some clones in this sample may be carry-over from other donors' samples.

The chain is built from TRBV30 and TRBJ1-5; no firm D call. V was pared by 0 bases and J by 7 bases, with 25 bases between. The length of the CDR3 is 18 residues. Germline V CDR1 and CDR2: GTSNPN, SVGIG (reference sequence). CDR3 sequence (DNA): TGTGCCTGGAGTGTACAATCCCCGACACGAGCGCACACCCAGCCCCAGCATTTT. Protein sequence: CAWSVQSPTRAHTQPQHF.

The chain uses TRBV27 and TRBJ1-4; D not resolved. The CDR3 loop spans 17 amino acids. V lost 3 bases to trimming and J lost 0 bases, with 14 bases between them. The germline CDR1 and CDR2 sequences are MNHEY and SMNVEV (reference sequence). CDR3 sequence: CASSLGSSLTTNEKLFF. As DNA, the CDR3 is TGTGCCAGCAGTTTGGGGTCGAGCCTTACAACTAATGAAAAACTGTTTTTT.

This clone was counted a single time. V gene TRBV7-3 combines with J gene TRBJ2-1; D perhaps matches TRBD1 (6 bases). The CDR3 runs 14 residues. The germline V and J ends were trimmed by 4 bases and 9 bases, with 16 bases remaining between them. CDR1 SGHTA and CDR2 FQGTGA come from the germline V gene. The CDR3 loop reads CASSSNGQIGEQFF. CDR3 in DNA: TGTGCCAGCAGCTCAAACGGACAGATAGGTGAGCAGTTCTTC.

V and J are TRBV18 and TRBJ2-2; 8 nucleotides agree with TRBD2. J lost 4 bases, V lost 3 bases, and 7 bases had no gene match. Germline CDR1 is KGHSH and CDR2 is LQKENI. The CDR3 is 16 residues long. CDR3 sequence: CASSPALAGGTGELFF. CDR3 nucleotides: TGTGCCAGCTCACCGGCCCTAGCGGGTGGCACCGGGGAGCTGTTTTTT.

This rearrangement joins TRBV6-5 to TRBJ1-2, with TRBD1 identical over 7 bases. The CDR3 has 12 amino acids. The V segment lost 6 bases and the J segment 2 bases; nucleotides outside the gene matches: 0. CDR1 MNHEY and CDR2 SVGAGI come from the germline V gene. CDR3 residues: CASRQGNYGYTF. In DNA form, the CDR3 reads TGTGCCAGCAGACAGGGGAACTATGGCTACACCTTC.

In its sample, this clone was seen many times. This same CDR3 is encoded by further DNA sequences in the sample. The rearrangement joins TRBV18 to TRBJ2-7; TRBD2 might be the D (6 bases). The CDR3 sequence is 16 residues long. Germline V lookup: CDR1 KGHSH, CDR2 LQKENI. Trimming shortened V by 4 bases and J by 3 bases, and 19 bases separated the two germline ends. DNA for the CDR3: TGTGCCAGCTCACTCGGAACACGGACTACCCACTACGAGCAGTACTTC. Its protein product is CASSLGTRTTHYEQYF.

The chain joins TRBV7-6 to TRBJ2-7; TRBD1 is a possible D gene (6 bases). Trimming took off 2 bases at V and 0 bases at J, with 11 bases between the two ends. The CDR3 runs 15 residues. Germline-derived CDR1 and CDR2 are SGHVS and FNYEAQ. As DNA, the CDR3 is TGTGCCAGCAGCTTACTGGGGGCTAGCTCCTACGAGCAGTACTTC. Protein sequence: CASSLLGASSYEQYF.